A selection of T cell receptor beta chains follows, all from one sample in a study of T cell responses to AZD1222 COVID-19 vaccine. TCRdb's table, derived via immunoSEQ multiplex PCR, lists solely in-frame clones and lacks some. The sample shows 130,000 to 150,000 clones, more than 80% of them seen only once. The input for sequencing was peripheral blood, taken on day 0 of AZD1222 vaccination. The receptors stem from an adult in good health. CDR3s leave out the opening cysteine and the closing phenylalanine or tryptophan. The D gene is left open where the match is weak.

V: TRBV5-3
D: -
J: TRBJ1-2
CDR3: ARSLGCQKTNYGYT

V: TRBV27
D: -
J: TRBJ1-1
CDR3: ASSPPAGVREAF

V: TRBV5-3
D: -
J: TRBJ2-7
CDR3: ARSWAAMGLSEQY

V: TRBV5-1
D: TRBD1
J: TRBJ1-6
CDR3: ASSLGTGYSPLH

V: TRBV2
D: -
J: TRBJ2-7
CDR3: ASRAVGVLMSEQY

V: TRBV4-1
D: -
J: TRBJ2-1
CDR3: ASSQVFTDSYNEQF

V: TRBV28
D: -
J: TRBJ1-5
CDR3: ASSTRQVFNQPQH

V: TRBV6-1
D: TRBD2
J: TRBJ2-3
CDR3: ASSDSGGASDTQY

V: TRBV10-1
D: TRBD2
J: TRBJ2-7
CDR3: ASSDRAGAGEQY

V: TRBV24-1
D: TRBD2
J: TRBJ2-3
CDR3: ATSDQILAGVSDTQY

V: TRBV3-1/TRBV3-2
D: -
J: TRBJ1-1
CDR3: ASSQKGILNTEAF

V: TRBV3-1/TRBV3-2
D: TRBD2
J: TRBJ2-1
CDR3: ASSISGIYNEQF

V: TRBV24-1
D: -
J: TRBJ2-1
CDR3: ATSDLGYQF

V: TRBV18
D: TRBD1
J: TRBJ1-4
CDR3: ASSPGTGAEKLF

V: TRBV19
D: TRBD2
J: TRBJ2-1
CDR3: ASSNGLAAYNEQF

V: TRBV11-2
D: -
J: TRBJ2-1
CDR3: ASSFGVSPNEQF

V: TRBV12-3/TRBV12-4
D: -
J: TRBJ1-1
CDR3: ASSVNTEAF

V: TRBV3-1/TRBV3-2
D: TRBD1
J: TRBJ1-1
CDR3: ASSQDAQGAEAF

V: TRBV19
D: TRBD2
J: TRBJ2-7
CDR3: ASSTRLAETYEQY

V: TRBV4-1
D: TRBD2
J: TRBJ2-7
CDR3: ASSQDFGVAGAYEQY

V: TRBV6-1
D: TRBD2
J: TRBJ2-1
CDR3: ASSDGTSGGIYNEQF

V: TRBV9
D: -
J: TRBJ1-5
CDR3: ASSALDSSNQPQH

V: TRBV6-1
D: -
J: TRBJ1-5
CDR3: ASSEGRFAGVDQPQH

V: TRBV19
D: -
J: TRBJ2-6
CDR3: ASDDRNSGANVLT

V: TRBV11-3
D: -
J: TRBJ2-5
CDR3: ASSLKETQY

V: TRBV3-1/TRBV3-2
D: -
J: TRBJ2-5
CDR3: ASSQDKVGRETQY

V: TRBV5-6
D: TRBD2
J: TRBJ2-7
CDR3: ASSQPPTSGRGVQY

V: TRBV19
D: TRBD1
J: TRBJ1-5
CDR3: ASSDRDQPQH

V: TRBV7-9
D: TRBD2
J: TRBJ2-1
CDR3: ASSYGEAGVTF

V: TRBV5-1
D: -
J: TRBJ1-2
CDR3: ASSLAGASYGYT

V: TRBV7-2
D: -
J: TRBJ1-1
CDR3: ASILPPLATEAF

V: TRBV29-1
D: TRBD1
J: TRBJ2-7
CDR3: SVGLVGQGDEQY

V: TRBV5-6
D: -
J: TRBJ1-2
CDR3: ASSPQKNRRPAVEGYT

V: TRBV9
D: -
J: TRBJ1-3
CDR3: ASSVGPQKGGNTIY

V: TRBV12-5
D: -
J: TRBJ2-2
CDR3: ASGLGQSLTGELF

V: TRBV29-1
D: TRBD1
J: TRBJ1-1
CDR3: SAGGTGGPPLTEAF

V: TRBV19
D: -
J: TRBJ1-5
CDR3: ASSQNNQPQH

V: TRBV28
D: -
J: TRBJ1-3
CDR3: ASSFSSSGNTIY

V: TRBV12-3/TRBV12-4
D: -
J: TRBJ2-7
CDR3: ASSWGSSYEQY

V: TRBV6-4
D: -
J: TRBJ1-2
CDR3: ASSDAPPVGGYT

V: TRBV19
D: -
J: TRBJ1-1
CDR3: ATARRTANTEAF

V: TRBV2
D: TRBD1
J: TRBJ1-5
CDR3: ASSNSGQGLSNQPQH

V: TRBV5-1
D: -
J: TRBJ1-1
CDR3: ASSLQGGAEAF

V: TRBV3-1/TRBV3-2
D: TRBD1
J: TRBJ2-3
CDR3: ASRDRRGTDTQY

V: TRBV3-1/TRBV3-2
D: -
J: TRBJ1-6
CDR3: ASSQEWGSGSPLH

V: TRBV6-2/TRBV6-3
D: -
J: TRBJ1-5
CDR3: ASSSLRQSNQPQH

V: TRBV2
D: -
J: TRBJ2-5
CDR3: ASSEGERGEETQY

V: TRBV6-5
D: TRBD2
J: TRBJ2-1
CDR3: ASSSGTSYNEQF

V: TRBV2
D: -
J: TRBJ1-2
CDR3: AIFFGGRKYGYT

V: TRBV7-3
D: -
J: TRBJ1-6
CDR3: ASSTDSFRPLH

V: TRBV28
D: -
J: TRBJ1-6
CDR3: ASSSREYNSPLH

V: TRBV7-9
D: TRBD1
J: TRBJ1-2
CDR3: ASSRGTDRDGYT

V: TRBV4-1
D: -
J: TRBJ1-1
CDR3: ASSQGWGDAEAF

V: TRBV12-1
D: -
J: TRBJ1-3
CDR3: ASSRFSRGTGNTIY

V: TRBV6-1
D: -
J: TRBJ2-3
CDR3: ASSESRRDTQY

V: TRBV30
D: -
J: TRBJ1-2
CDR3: AWSWASNGYT

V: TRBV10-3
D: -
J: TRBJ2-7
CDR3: AIRPISSYEQY

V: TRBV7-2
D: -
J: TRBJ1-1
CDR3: ASSLAGRPLNTEAF

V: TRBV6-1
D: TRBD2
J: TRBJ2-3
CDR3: ASSDWGLAGARSTDTQY

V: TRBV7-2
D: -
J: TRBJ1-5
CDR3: ASSLQSNQPQH